This entry lists 11 T cell receptor beta chains sequenced from one sample in a study of response to subunit inactivated influenza vaccine. Each CDR3 protein gets one entry after TCRdb re-called the RT-PCR reads with MiXCR. The sample yields more than 400,000 distinct CDR3 sequences, 7.2% seen once. The sample here was PBMCs from blood, taken less than 30 months after vaccination. All receptors derive from a man aged 50 to 69 who received an inactivated influenza vaccine.

This clonotype was seen at least ten times. The chain carries TRBV20-1 and TRBJ2-7, with a possible D match to TRBD1 (6 bases). The CDR3 is 14 amino acids. Germline CDR1 reads DFQATT; CDR2 reads SNEGSKA (reference sequence). V dropped 3 bases and J dropped 0 bases, with 12 bases sitting between them. The CDR3 bases are TGCAGTGCTAGTACAGGGACCCACTCCTACGAGCAGTACTTC. Its translation: CSASTGTHSYEQYF.

The V call is TRBV14, the J call TRBJ2-1; 14 bases align to TRBD2. V dropped 2 bases and J dropped 16; count of bases not matched to a gene: 10. CDR3 length: 15 amino acids. CDR1 SGHDN and CDR2 FVKESK come from the germline V gene. CDR3 nucleotide sequence: TGTGCCAGCAGCCAAACGGGACTAGCGGGAGACCTCGACTTCTTC. Encoded protein: CASSQTGLAGDLDFF.

This clonotype appeared many times. The V and J genes are TRBV28 and TRBJ1-6, with a possible D match to TRBD1 (5 bases). Germline CDR1 reads MDHEN; CDR2 reads SYDVKM. The CDR3 covers 14 residues. Trimming took off 6 bases at V and 8 bases at J, with 14 bases between the two ends. The CDR3 spells CASRNSDIYSPLHF. The CDR3 nucleotides are TGTGCCAGCAGAAATTCGGACATATATTCACCCCTCCACTTT.

V gene TRBV6-1 combines with J gene TRBJ2-7; 7 nucleotides line up with TRBD1. Germline V CDR1 and CDR2: MNHNS, SASEGT. The CDR3 sequence is 10 residues long. Losses at the gene ends were 3 bases for V and 12 bases for J; bases not matched to a gene: 2. The CDR3 is CASSETGPYF. The CDR3 DNA reads TGTGCCAGCAGTGAGACAGGGCCGTACTTC.

This clonotype was detected ten times or more. The chain combines TRBV4-3 with TRBJ2-1, with no clear D. This CDR3 is 13 amino acids long. CDR1 LGHNA and CDR2 YSLEER come from the germline V gene. Deletions cut 0 bases from V and 8 bases from J, with 8 bases between. CDR3 protein: CASSQDRPYEQFF. Here the CDR3 DNA reads TGCGCCAGCAGCCAAGATCGCCCTTATGAGCAGTTCTTC.

There are many counts of this clonotype. The chain is built from TRBV5-1 and TRBJ1-1, with 8 positions matching TRBD1. Germline V gene lookup returns CDR1 SGHRS and CDR2 YFSETQ. The CDR3 runs 14 residues. V dropped 3 bases and J dropped 3; count of bases not matched to a gene: 4. As DNA, the CDR3 is TGCGCCAGCAGCTCGGGACAGGTTTACACTGAAGCTTTCTTT. The encoded protein is CASSSGQVYTEAFF.

The chain joins TRBV5-1 to TRBJ2-7; D uncertain. The germline gives CDR1 SGHRS, CDR2 YFSETQ. With 4 bases removed from V and 7 bases from J, the gap between germline ends came to 18 bases. The CDR3 extends over 14 amino acids. In nucleotides, the CDR3 is TGCGCCAGCAGCGCTCAGAAAGTTTTCGTTGAGCAGTACTTC. Its protein is CASSAQKVFVEQYF.

This clonotype was detected many times. The genes are TRBV20-1 and TRBJ2-4; D uncertain. V lost 7 bases, J lost 0 bases, and 10 bases lay in between. Per the germline V gene, CDR1 is DFQATT and CDR2 is SNEGSKA (reference sequence). The CDR3 is 13 amino acids. CDR3 residues: CSVEDRAKNIQYF. DNA for the CDR3: TGCAGTGTTGAGGACCGAGCCAAAAACATTCAGTACTTC.

This clonotype occurred many times. The rearrangement uses TRBV7-2 and TRBJ2-7; 9 bases are a match to TRBD2. CDR1 and CDR2 from the germline V gene are SGHTA and FQGNSA. Trimming at V came to 1 base and at J to 0 bases, leaving 4 bases not matched to a gene. This CDR3 is built from 16 residues. The CDR3 DNA reads TGTGCCAGCAGCTTAGGAAGCGGGAGGAGCTCCTACGAGCAGTACTTC. Protein sequence: CASSLGSGRSSYEQYF.

A few counts support this clonotype. The rearrangement links TRBV2 to TRBJ1-5, with a tentative D call TRBD1 (6 bases). Germline V lookup: CDR1 SNHLY, CDR2 FYNNEI. V was pared by 2 bases and J by 1 base, with 12 bases between. CDR3 size: 16 residues. CDR3 bases: TGTGCCAGCAGTGAACTTGCAGGGGTGAGCAATCAGCCCCAGCATTTT. It translates to CASSELAGVSNQPQHF.

Ten or more counts support this clonotype. The chain uses TRBV29-1 and TRBJ2-7; the match to TRBD1 covers 10 bases. The CDR3 totals 12 residues. V gave up 6 bases and J gave up 4 bases; unmatched junction bases: 3. CDR1 and CDR2 from the germline V gene are SQVTM and ANQGSEA. The CDR3: CSVRQGAYEQYF. CDR3 bases: TGCAGCGTGAGACAGGGGGCTTACGAGCAGTACTTC.